A few counts support the clone carrying this TCR beta chain. Germline V lookup: CDR1 MNHEY, CDR2 SVGAGI. The CDR3 covers 15 residues. V was shortened by 2 bases and J by 7 bases, with 18 bases between the two germline ends. In TCRdb, the RT-PCR reads were re-called with MiXCR into one record per CDR3 protein. The sample contains 700,000 to 900,000 distinct CDR3 sequences, 21% of which appear only once. The sample is drawn from a study of response to subunit inactivated influenza vaccine. The specimen comprised PBMCs from blood, sampled roughly 5 days after vaccination. This sequence joins TRBV6-5 and TRBJ2-7, with a weak D call TRBD1 (9 bases). The source of this sequence is a man in his forties or fifties who received an inactivated influenza vaccine. The CDR3 sequence: CASSYKGQGLGEQYF. The DNA of the CDR3 is TGTGCCAGCAGTTACAAGGGACAGGGACTAGGAGAGCAGTACTTC.